This record covers a single T cell receptor (beta chain). Its target is unknown. This sample is drawn from a study of cytomegalovirus exposure and HLA in healthy donors. The overall study: Membership in the Caucasian-associated ancestry cluster was found for 75% to 90% of 300 to 500 genotyped donors. Study-wide results and caveats: Common viral pathogens seemed to be connected with several of the most significant clusters, according to a later analysis.

J lost 1 base, V lost 5 bases, and 5 bases had no gene match. The CDR3 totals 15 residues. Germline lookup yields CDR1 SGHRS and CDR2 YFSETQ. In the PCR, 60 Vbeta and 13 Jbeta primers were used. Data came from immunoSEQ multiplex PCR; TCRdb stores just in-frame clones and leaves some out. The sample consists of more than 110,000 clones, around 77% of them appearing once. What was sequenced was PBMCs. The source is a man in his late teens or twenties in good health and CMV-seronegative. This chain links TRBV5-1 with TRBJ2-2; 7 nucleotides match TRBD1. This chain's CDR3 is CASRAGTENTGELFF. In nucleotides, the CDR3 is TGCGCCAGCAGGGCCGGGACAGAGAACACCGGGGAGCTGTTTTTT.